This T cell receptor (beta chain) was identified during a study of CD8+ T cells in alopecia areata. Across the whole study: Treated patients swallowed 5 to 10 mg of oral tofacitinib twice daily. General study results and limits: Scalp samples also yield sequences from resident alphabeta T cells of normal skin.

Details on this clone: The antigen is not known.

Treatment indicated: oral pan-JAK inhibitor, 5-10 mg twice daily. Isolation of CD4+ and CD8+ T cells from PBMCs was achieved by sorting. This CDR3 has 15 amino acids. Germline CDR1 is SNHLY and CDR2 is FYNNEI. V dropped 4 bases and J dropped 2 bases, with 14 bases sitting between them. RNA extraction was followed by reverse transcription into cDNA, which acted as the sequencing template. TCRdb's table, derived via immunoSEQ multiplex PCR, lists solely in-frame clones and lacks some. The sample shows about 180,000 clones, roughly half of them seen only once. The chain links TRBV2 to TRBJ1-2; D unclear. The sequence was collected from a human donor with alopecia areata. The sample consisted of CD8+ T cells sorted from blood, taken around week 53, from a patient treated with tofacitinib. The CDR3 protein is CASSVSKNPNYGYTF. CDR3 coding DNA: TGTGCCAGCAGTGTATCGAAAAACCCCAACTATGGCTACACCTTC.